The 14 T cell receptor beta chains below all came from one sample that was sequenced in a study of Graves' ophthalmopathy and Graves' hyperthyroidism. CDR3 regions of TCR beta were amplified from RNA transcripts. A first-round RT-PCR used HTBI primers, followed by a second-round multiplex PCR. TCRdb itself ran the multiplex PCR reads through MiXCR, one entry per CDR3 protein. Seen here are 450,000 to 600,000 distinct CDR3 sequences, less than 40% observed once, and the top ten hold over 3.5%. Specimen: peripheral blood or thyroid tissue (not recorded which). The source of these receptors is an adult man with Graves' hyperthyroidism.

The sample holds a few counts of this clonotype. The chain joins TRBV29-1 to TRBJ2-7; 7 bases fit TRBD1. V lost 3 bases, J lost 12 bases, and 11 bases stayed unmatched. The CDR3 extends over 12 amino acids. The germline gives CDR1 SQVTM, CDR2 ANQGSEA. The CDR3: CSVEGQRSGPYF. The CDR3 coding sequence is TGCAGCGTTGAGGGACAGAGGAGTGGTCCGTACTTC.

This clonotype was counted ten times or more. V and J are TRBV27 and TRBJ1-2; maybe TRBD1 (5 bases). Germline V lookup: CDR1 MNHEY, CDR2 SMNVEV (reference sequence). The germline V and J ends were trimmed by 3 bases and 8 bases, with 13 bases remaining between them. The CDR3 is 13 amino acids. The CDR3 nucleotides read TGTGCCAGCAGTTTCGTTGGGGGGAAGGGCTACACCTTC. Protein: CASSFVGGKGYTF.

This rearrangement joins TRBV9 to TRBJ2-2; D assignment may be TRBD1 or TRBD2 (5 bases each). Trimming stripped 2 bases from V and 8 bases from J, with 16 bases between. Germline V gene sequence: CDR1 SGDLS, CDR2 YYNGEE. The CDR3 length is 15 residues. As DNA, the CDR3 is TGTGCCAGCAGCGTGGGGGTACTCCGGGAAGGGGAGCTGTTTTTT. Translated: CASSVGVLREGELFF. The full variable domain, in which reference TRBV9 and TRBJ2-2 provide the parts outside the CDR3, is DSGVTQTPKHLITATGQRVTLRCSPRSGDLSVYWYQQSLDQGLQFLIQYYNGEERAKGNILERFSAQQFPDLHSELNLSSLELGDSALYFCASSVGVLREGELFFGEGSRLTVL.

This clonotype has a count of ten or more. The chain is built from TRBV4-1 and TRBJ2-7; D remains ambiguous. V was shortened by 2 bases and J by 4 bases, with 0 bases between the two germline ends. The CDR3 consists of 10 residues. Germline V gives CDR1 MGHRA, CDR2 YSYEKL. The CDR3 protein is CASSQYEQYF. CDR3 nucleotide sequence: TGCGCCAGCAGCCAATACGAGCAGTACTTC.

V gene TRBV30 combines with J gene TRBJ1-1; 7 bases match TRBD1. The V segment lost 0 bases and the J segment 1 base; nucleotides outside the gene matches: 2. The CDR3 contains 14 residues. Germline values: CDR1 GTSNPN, CDR2 SVGIG (reference sequence). The CDR3 reads CAWSVTGWNTEAFF. Here the CDR3 DNA reads TGTGCCTGGAGTGTGACAGGGTGGAACACTGAAGCTTTCTTT.

Ten or more counts support this clonotype. The chain employs TRBV7-9 and TRBJ1-1; D not resolved. The germline gives CDR1 SEHNR, CDR2 FQNEAQ (reference sequence). Trimming stripped 7 bases from V and 7 bases from J, with 10 bases between. This CDR3 has 11 residues. The chain's CDR3 is CASTDTGEAFF. CDR3 DNA: TGTGCCAGCACTGATACCGGTGAAGCTTTCTTT.

This clonotype was detected ten times or more. This chain uses TRBV10-3 with TRBJ1-2; unclear D gene. V was cut by 3 bases and J by 2 bases, with 10 bases left in between. CDR1 is ENHRY and CDR2 is SYGVKD in the germline V gene. The CDR3 spans 14 residues. CDR3 sequence (DNA): TGTGCCATCAGTGAAAAATTAGGAAACTATGGCTACACCTTC. Its translation is CAISEKLGNYGYTF.

The chain couples TRBV10-3 to TRBJ1-1; 9 bases are shared with TRBD1. From germline, CDR1 is ENHRY and CDR2 SYGVKD. V lost 7 bases, J lost 4 bases, and 4 bases stayed unmatched. The CDR3 has 13 amino acids. DNA of the CDR3: TGTGCCATCACGGGACAGGGTCGCACTGAAGCTTTCTTT. This gives the protein CAITGQGRTEAFF.

As to this clonotype: A much larger clone differs from this one at a single base, so this may be a read error. The rearrangement uses TRBV7-8 and TRBJ2-7, with 8 bases matching TRBD2. The CDR3 contains 16 residues. Germline-derived CDR1 and CDR2 are SGHVS and FQNEAQ. CDR3 protein: CASGLFREGRSYEQYF. The CDR3, as DNA: TGTGCCAGCGGCTTATTCCGGGAGGGCCGGTCCTACGAGCAGTACTTC.

This chain connects TRBV15 to TRBJ2-6, with D possibly TRBD2 on 5 matching bases. Per the germline V gene, CDR1 is LNHNV and CDR2 is YYDKDF (reference sequence). The CDR3 is made up of 16 amino acids. The V gene lost 0 bases and the J gene lost 2 bases, with 8 bases spanning the gap. CDR3 amino acids: CATSRETGTGANVLTF. Written as DNA, the CDR3 is TGTGCCACCAGCAGAGAAACGGGGACTGGGGCCAACGTCCTGACTTTC.

At least ten counts were recorded for this clonotype. The V call is TRBV7-2, the J call TRBJ1-1; unclear D gene. Between the trimmed V and J ends, which lost 2 bases and 0 bases, there was a span of 10 bases. The germline V gene has CDR1 SGHTA and CDR2 FQGNSA. This CDR3 comprises 15 residues. In DNA, the CDR3 is TGTGCCAGCAGCTTAAGGGCAGGCATGAACACTGAAGCTTTCTTT. It is translated as CASSLRAGMNTEAFF.

The rearrangement joins TRBV19 to TRBJ1-5; D is unclear. The V and J ends lost 1 base and 3 bases respectively, with 10 bases between them. The CDR3 has 15 residues. From germline, CDR1 is LNHDA and CDR2 SQIVND (reference sequence). CDR3 amino acids: CASSIVGYDNQPQHF. CDR3 coding DNA: TGTGCCAGTAGTATAGTGGGATATGACAATCAGCCCCAGCATTTT.

This clonotype was counted many times. As DNA, the CDR3 is TGCAGCGTTGGACACAGAGCTAACTATGGCTACACCTTC. Its protein is CSVGHRANYGYTF. This rearrangement joins TRBV29-1 to TRBJ1-2; D is unresolved. V was cut by 4 bases and J by 0 bases, with 9 bases left in between. The CDR3 is 13 amino acids. Germline lookup yields CDR1 SQVTM and CDR2 ANQGSEA.

This clonotype has just a few counts. This chain joins TRBV18 and TRBJ2-7; TRBD2 is a possible D gene (6 bases). From germline, CDR1 is KGHSH and CDR2 LQKENI. V gave up 1 base and J gave up 1 base, with 11 bases separating them. The CDR3 runs 15 residues. The CDR3 sequence: CASSPLEGPSYEQYF. CDR3 DNA sequence: TGTGCCAGCTCACCACTGGAGGGACCGTCCTACGAGCAGTACTTC.